This T cell receptor beta chain is drawn from a study of T cells in Graves' hyperthyroidism and ophthalmopathy. Study at large: Peripheral blood was acquired at first diagnosis, ahead of any therapy whatsoever. Whole-study results and caveats: Most thyroid clonotypes expanded above 0.001 were also detected in blood. Ophthalmopathy was predicted by the model a median of roughly 6 months ahead of onset.

In this sample, this clonotype turned up many times. Its antigen is currently unknown. Amplification of TCR beta CDR3 regions used RNA as the template. During a first-round RT-PCR of the TCR CDR3, the HTBI primer set was used. MiXCR, applied by TCRdb to the multiplex PCR reads, yields one record per CDR3 protein. The table lists fewer than 450,000 distinct CDR3 sequences, nearly 15% of them singletons. Source material: blood. This sequence originates from an older woman with Graves' ophthalmopathy.

The DNA for the CDR3 is TGCAGTGCCCACCTGACCGCCTCCTACGAGCAGTACTTC. This encodes CSAHLTASYEQYF. This rearrangement joins TRBV20-1 to TRBJ2-7; D gene unclear. The CDR3 consists of 13 residues. The germline CDR1 and CDR2 sequences are DFQATT and SNEGSKA (reference sequence). The V and J ends lost 6 bases and 0 bases respectively, with 12 bases between them.